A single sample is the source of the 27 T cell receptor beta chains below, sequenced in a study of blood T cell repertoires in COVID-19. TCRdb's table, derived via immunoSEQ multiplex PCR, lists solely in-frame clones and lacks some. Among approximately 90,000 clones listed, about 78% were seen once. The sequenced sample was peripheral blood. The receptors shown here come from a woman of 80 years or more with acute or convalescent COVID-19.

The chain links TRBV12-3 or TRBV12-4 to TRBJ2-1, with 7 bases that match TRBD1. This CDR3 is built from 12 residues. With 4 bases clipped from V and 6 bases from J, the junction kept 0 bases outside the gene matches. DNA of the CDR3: TGTGCCAGCAGTTCAGGGGGCAATGAGCAGTTCTTC. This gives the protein CASSSGGNEQFF.

CDR3: CASSPGTGWLETQYF. The CDR3, as DNA: TGTGCCAGCAGTCCCGGGACAGGTTGGTTAGAGACCCAGTACTTC. The rearrangement uses TRBV28 and TRBJ2-5, with 8 nucleotides matching TRBD1. Germline assignment: CDR1 MDHEN and CDR2 SYDVKM. Losses at the gene ends were 5 bases for V and 4 bases for J; bases not matched to a gene: 9. CDR3 length equals 15 residues.

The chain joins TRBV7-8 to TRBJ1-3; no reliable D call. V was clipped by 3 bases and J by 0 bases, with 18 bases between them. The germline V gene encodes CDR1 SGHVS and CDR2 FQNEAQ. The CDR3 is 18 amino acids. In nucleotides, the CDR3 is TGTGCCAGCAGCTTGGGATTCCGGGATCGCCACTCTGGAAACACCATATATTTT. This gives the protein CASSLGFRDRHSGNTIYF. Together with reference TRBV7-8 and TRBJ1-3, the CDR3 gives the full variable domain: GAGVSQSPRYKVAKRGQDVALRCDPISGHVSLFWYQQALGQGPEFLTYFQNEAQLDKSGLPSDRFFAERPEGSVSTLKIQRTQQEDSAVYLCASSLGFRDRHSGNTIYFGEGSWLTVV.

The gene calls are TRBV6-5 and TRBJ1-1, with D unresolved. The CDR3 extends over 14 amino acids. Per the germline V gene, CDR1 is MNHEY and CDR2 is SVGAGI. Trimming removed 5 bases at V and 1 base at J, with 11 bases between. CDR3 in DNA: TGTGCCAGCAGTCATCCACGAGGGAACACTGAAGCTTTCTTT. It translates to CASSHPRGNTEAFF.

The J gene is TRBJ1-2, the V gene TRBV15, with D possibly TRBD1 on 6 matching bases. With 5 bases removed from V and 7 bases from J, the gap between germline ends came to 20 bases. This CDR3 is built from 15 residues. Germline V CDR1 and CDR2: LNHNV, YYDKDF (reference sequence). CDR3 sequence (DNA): TGTGCCACCAGCCCAAGCCCGGGGGGGCTGCGTGGCTACACCTTC. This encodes CATSPSPGGLRGYTF.

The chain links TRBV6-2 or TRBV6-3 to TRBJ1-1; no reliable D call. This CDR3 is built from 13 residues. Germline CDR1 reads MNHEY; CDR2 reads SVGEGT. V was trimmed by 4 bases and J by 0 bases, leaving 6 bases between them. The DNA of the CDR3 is TGTGCCAGCAGTTTCGTTATGAACACTGAAGCTTTCTTT. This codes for CASSFVMNTEAFF.

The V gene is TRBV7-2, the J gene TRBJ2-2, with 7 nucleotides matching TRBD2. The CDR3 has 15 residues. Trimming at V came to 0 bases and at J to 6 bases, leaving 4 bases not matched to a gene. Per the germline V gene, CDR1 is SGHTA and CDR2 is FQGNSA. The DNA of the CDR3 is TGTGCCAGCAGCTTAGCTAGCGGGCTGCCCGGGGAGCTGTTTTTT. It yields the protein CASSLASGLPGELFF.

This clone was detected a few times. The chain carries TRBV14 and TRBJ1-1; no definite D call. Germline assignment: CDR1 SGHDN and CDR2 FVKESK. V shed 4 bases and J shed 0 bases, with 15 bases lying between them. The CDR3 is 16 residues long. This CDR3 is CASSPRKGGMNTEAFF. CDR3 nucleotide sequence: TGTGCCAGCAGCCCAAGGAAGGGAGGAATGAACACTGAAGCTTTCTTT.

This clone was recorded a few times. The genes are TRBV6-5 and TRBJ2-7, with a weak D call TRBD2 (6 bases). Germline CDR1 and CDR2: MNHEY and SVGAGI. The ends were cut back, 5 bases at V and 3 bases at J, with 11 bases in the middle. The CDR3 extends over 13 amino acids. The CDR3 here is CASSPSGGYEQYF. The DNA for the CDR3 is TGTGCCAGCAGTCCCTCCGGGGGCTACGAGCAGTACTTC.

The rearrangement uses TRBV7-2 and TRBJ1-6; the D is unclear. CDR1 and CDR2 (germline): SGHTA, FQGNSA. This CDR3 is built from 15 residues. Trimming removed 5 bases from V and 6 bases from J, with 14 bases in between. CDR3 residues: CASSPVLEGNSPLHF. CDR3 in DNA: TGTGCCAGCAGCCCAGTGTTGGAGGGTAATTCACCCCTCCACTTT.

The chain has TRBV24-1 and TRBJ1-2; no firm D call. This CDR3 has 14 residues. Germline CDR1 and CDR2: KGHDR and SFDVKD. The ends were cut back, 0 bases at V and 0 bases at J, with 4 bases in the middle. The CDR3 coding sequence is TGTGCCACCAGTGATTTGACAACTAACTATGGCTACACCTTC. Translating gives CATSDLTTNYGYTF.

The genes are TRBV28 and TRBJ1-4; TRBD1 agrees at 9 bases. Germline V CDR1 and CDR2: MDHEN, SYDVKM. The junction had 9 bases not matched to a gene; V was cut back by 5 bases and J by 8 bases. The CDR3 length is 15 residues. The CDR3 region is CASSPTGTGREKLFF. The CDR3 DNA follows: TGTGCCAGCAGTCCAACCGGGACAGGGAGGGAAAAACTGTTTTTT. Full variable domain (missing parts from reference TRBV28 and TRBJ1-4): DVKVTQSSRYLVKRTGEKVFLECVQDMDHENMFWYRQDPGLGLRLIYFSYDVKMKEKGDIPEGYSVSREKKERFSLILESASTNQTSMYLCASSPTGTGREKLFFGSGTQLSVL.

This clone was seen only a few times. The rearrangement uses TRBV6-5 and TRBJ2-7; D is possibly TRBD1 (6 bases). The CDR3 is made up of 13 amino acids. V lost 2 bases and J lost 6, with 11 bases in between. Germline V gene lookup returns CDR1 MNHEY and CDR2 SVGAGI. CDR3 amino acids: CASSYLQGSEQYF. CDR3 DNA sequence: TGTGCCAGCAGTTACCTACAGGGAAGCGAGCAGTACTTC.

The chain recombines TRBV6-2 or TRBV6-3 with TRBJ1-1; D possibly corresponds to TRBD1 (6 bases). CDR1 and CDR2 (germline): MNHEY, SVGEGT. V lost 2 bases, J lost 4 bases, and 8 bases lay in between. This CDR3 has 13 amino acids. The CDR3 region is CASSYRGSTEAFF. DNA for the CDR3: TGTGCCAGCAGTTACAGGGGGTCCACTGAAGCTTTCTTT.

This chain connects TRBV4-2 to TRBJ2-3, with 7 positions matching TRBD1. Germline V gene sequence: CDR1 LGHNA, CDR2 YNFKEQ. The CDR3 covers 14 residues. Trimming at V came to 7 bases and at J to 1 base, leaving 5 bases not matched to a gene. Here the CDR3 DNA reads TGTGCCAGCAACTTAGGACAGGGCACAGATACGCAGTATTTT. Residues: CASNLGQGTDTQYF.

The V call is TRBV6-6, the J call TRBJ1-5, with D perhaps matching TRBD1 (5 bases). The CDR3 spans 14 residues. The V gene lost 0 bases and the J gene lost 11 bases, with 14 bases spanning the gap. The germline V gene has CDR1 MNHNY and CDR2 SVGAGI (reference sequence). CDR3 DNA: TGTGCCAGCAGTTACTCGAGGGGTGGGGAGGCCCAGCATTTT. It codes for CASSYSRGGEAQHF.

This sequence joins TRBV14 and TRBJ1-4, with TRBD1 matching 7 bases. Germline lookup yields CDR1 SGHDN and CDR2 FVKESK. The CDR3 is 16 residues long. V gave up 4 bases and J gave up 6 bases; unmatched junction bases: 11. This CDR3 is CASSRAGRGGDEKLFF. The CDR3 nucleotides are TGTGCCAGCAGCCGAGCCGGGCGAGGGGGCGATGAAAAACTGTTTTTT. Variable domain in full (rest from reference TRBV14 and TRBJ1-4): EAGVTQFPSHSVIEKGQTVTLRCDPISGHDNLYWYRRVMGKEIKFLLHFVKESKQDESGMPNNRFLAERTGGTYSTLKVQPAELEDSGVYFCASSRAGRGGDEKLFFGSGTQLSVL.

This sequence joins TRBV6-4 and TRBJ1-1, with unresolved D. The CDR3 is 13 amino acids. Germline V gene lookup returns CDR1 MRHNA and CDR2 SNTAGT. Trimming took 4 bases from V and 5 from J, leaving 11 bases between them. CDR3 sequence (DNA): TGTGCCAGCAGTGTGATGCCCGGGACTGAAGCTTTCTTT. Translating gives CASSVMPGTEAFF.

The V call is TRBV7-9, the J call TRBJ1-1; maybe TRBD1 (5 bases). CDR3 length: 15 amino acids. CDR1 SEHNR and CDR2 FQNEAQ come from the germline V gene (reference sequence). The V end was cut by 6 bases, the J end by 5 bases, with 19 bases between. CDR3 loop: CASSPGDPGRTEAFF. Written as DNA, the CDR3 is TGTGCCAGCAGTCCGGGGGACCCAGGTCGGACTGAAGCTTTCTTT.

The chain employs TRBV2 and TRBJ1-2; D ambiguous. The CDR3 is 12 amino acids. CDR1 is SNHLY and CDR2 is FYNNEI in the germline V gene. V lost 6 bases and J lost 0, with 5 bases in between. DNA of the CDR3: TGTGCCAGCAGGCAGACTAACTATGGCTACACCTTC. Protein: CASRQTNYGYTF.

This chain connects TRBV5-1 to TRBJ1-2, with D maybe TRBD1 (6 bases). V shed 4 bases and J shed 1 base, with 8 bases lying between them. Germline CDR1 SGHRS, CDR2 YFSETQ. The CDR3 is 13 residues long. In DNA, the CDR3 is TGCGCCAGCAGCAGGGGACATAACTATGGCTACACCTTC. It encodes CASSRGHNYGYTF.

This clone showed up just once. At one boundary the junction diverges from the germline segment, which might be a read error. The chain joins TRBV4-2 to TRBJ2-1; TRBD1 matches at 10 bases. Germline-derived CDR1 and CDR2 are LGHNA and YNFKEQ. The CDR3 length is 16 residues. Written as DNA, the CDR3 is TGTGCCAGCAGCAAAGAAGGGACAGGGGCTTACAATGAGCAGTTCTTC. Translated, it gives CASSKEGTGAYNEQFF.

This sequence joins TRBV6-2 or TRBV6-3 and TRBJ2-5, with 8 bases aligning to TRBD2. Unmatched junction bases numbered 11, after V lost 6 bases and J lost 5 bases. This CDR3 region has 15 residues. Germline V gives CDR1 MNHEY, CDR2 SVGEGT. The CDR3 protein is CASSLRRGGRETQYF. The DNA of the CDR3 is TGTGCCAGCAGCCTCCGACGGGGGGGGAGGGAGACCCAGTACTTC.

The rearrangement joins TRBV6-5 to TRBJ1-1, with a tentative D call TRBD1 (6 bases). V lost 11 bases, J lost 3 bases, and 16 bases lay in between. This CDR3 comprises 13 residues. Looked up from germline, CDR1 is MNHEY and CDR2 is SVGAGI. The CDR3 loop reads CAVGGGVYTEAFF. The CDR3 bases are TGTGCCGTCGGAGGGGGGGTCTACACTGAAGCTTTCTTT.

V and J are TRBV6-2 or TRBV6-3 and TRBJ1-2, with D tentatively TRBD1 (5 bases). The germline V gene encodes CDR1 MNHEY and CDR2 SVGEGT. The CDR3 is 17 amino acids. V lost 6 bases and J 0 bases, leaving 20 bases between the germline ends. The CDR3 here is CASSIHGAGLANYGYTF. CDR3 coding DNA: TGTGCCAGCAGCATCCATGGTGCAGGGCTAGCTAACTATGGCTACACCTTC.

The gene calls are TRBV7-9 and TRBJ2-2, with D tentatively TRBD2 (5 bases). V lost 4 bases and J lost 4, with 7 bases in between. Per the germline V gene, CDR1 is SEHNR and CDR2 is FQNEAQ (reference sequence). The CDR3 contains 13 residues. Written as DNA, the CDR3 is TGTGCCAGCAGCTATGGGAGCACCGGGGAGCTGTTTTTT. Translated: CASSYGSTGELFF.

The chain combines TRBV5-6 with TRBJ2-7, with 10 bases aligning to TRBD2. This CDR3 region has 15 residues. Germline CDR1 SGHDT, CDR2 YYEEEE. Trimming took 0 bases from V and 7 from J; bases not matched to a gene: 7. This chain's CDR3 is CASSLGGLASLEQYF. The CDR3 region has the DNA TGTGCCAGCAGCTTGGGGGGACTAGCGTCTTTGGAGCAGTACTTC.